This entry features one TCR beta chain sequence. The assay was immunoSEQ multiplex PCR, and TCRdb's table has in-frame clones only and misses some. The data show approximately 200,000 clones, with around nine tenths seen just once and approximately 3.7% held by the top ten. J lost 12 bases, V lost 4 bases, and 13 bases had no gene match. CDR1 and CDR2 from the germline V gene are SGHKS and YYEKEE (reference sequence). This CDR3 has 15 residues. This specimen belongs to a study of blood T cell repertoires in COVID-19. Sequencing was performed on PBMCs or T cells enriched from blood (not recorded which). The TCR was taken from a woman aged 25-40 years who had been exposed to COVID-19. The chain recombines TRBV5-5 with TRBJ2-1; 10 bases agree with TRBD1. The CDR3 DNA is TGTGCCAGCAGCGAGATCAACCGGGACAGGGGTTCGCAGTTCTTC. Its protein is CASSEINRDRGSQFF. Based on the CDR3 plus reference TRBV5-5 and TRBJ2-1, the full variable domain is DAGVTQSPTHLIKTRGQQVTLRCSPISGHKSVSWYQQVLGQGPQFIFQYYEKEERGRGNFPDRFSARQFPNYSSELNVNALLLGDSALYLCASSEINRDRGSQFFGPGTRLTVL.